This TCR beta chain was recorded in a study of T-cell memory formation after mild COVID-19. The CDR3 sequence is 13 residues long. Per the germline V gene, CDR1 is DFQATT and CDR2 is SNEGSKA (reference sequence). Trimming removed 3 bases from V and 2 bases from J, with 10 bases in between. TCRdb fed the 5' RACE reads into MiXCR, producing one record per CDR3 protein. The table lists about 190,000 distinct CDR3 sequences, 15% to 20% of them singletons. This clonotype was counted a few times. This TCR came from an adult woman who had mild COVID-19 (a few samples of this study predate the infection). Cell type and time point are not known. The sequenced sample consisted of PBMCs or a T cell subset sorted from them (not recorded which). This chain links TRBV20-1 with TRBJ2-5; no clear D. The CDR3 loop reads CSASLGPQETQYF. DNA for the CDR3: TGCAGTGCTAGCCTGGGTCCTCAAGAGACCCAGTACTTC.